This TCR beta chain came from a study of T cells in tuberculosis. Looking at the study overall: IGRA-negative adolescents, IGRA-positive adolescents with latent tuberculosis and adults with active tuberculosis formed this South African cohort.

Assay used: immunoSEQ multiplex PCR; TCRdb lists only in-frame clones, some missing. The table includes 25,000 to 40,000 clones, roughly nine tenths detected once. Whole-study results and caveats: GMM-specific TCRs were nearer to active tuberculosis alpha repertoires, suggesting expansion.

Of note for this clone: No antigen is known for it.

As to time point: new active TB diagnosis, blood taken before or within 7 days of starting treatment. Positive smear microscopy and/or M. tuberculosis culture confirmed active disease. Sequenced here: PBMCs, sampled at tuberculosis diagnosis. This sequence was found in an adult with tuberculosis.

The CDR3 nucleotides are TGTGCCAGCAGCTTTCCGACTAGCAGGGATACGCAGTATTTT. Protein: CASSFPTSRDTQYF. The chain links TRBV13 to TRBJ2-3; 7 bases map to TRBD2. The CDR3 totals 14 residues. V shed 3 bases, J shed 6 bases, and the junction held 6 bases outside the gene matches. Germline lookup yields CDR1 PRHDT and CDR2 FYEKMQ (reference sequence).